This note documents a single T cell receptor (beta chain) sequence. V lost 6 bases, J lost 2 bases, and 14 bases lay in between. This CDR3 contains 14 residues. CDR1 and CDR2 from the germline V gene are LGHDT and YNNKEL (reference sequence). The sample is drawn from a study of blood T cell repertoires in COVID-19. Study details: Donors in the United States, Italy and Spain gave samples during acute or convalescent COVID-19. PBMCs, B-cell-depleted T cells, or T cells were the source of the cDNA or gDNA that made up the material.

As originally analysed: Amplification of reference gene primers provided the estimated nucleated cell counts. Clones were read by immunoSEQ multiplex PCR, and TCRdb kept only the in-frame ones, dropping some. V and J calls and clone size are those listed in that table; D and trimming were worked out from the DNA. The table records about 280,000 clones, 85% to 90% of them present only once. This chain uses TRBV3-1 (or the pseudogene TRBV3-2) with TRBJ2-7, with a weak D call TRBD1 (5 bases). The sequence was obtained from a human donor in a cohort sampled during active COVID-19. The sequenced sample was peripheral blood. CDR3 bases: TGTGCCAGCAGTCCCGGACACCTGCCCTACGAGCAGTACTTC. Its protein product is CASSPGHLPYEQYF.